The rows below give T cell receptor beta chains drawn from one sample of a study of blood T cell repertoires in COVID-19. TCRdb's table, derived via immunoSEQ multiplex PCR, lists solely in-frame clones and lacks some. The sample records more than 300,000 clones, approximately 87% being singletons. The sample comprised peripheral blood. Receptors originate from a woman between 50 and 59 years old with COVID-19, enrolled during active disease. The CDR3 runs from the conserved cysteine through the conserved F or W. The order of the fields is CDR3 length, V gene, J gene, CDR3 protein.

len: 16; v_gene: TRBV9; j_gene: TRBJ2-1; CDR3aa: CASSVGRGTVQNEQFF
len: 16; v_gene: TRBV7-3; j_gene: TRBJ2-2; CDR3aa: CASSPQPSTGAGELFF
len: 17; v_gene: TRBV6-2/TRBV6-3; j_gene: TRBJ2-3; CDR3aa: CASSYLLAGGPTDTQYF
len: 12; v_gene: TRBV29-1; j_gene: TRBJ2-1; CDR3aa: CSAGQGYNEQFF
len: 15; v_gene: TRBV6-5; j_gene: TRBJ2-2; CDR3aa: CASTHGLVGTGELFF
len: 13; v_gene: TRBV2; j_gene: TRBJ2-5; CDR3aa: CASSVRRQETQYF
len: 16; v_gene: TRBV5-5; j_gene: TRBJ2-1; CDR3aa: CASSLGARGSYNEQFF
len: 18; v_gene: TRBV24-1; j_gene: TRBJ2-3; CDR3aa: CATSVRGLAGSGTDTQYF
len: 15; v_gene: TRBV9; j_gene: TRBJ2-7; CDR3aa: CASARASGSSYEQYF
len: 15; v_gene: TRBV5-1; j_gene: TRBJ2-1; CDR3aa: CASSMGLAGGWEQFF
len: 15; v_gene: TRBV7-2; j_gene: TRBJ1-1; CDR3aa: CASSRGLPLNTEAFF
len: 15; v_gene: TRBV18; j_gene: TRBJ1-6; CDR3aa: CASSPDRAYNSPLHF
len: 13; v_gene: TRBV3-1/TRBV3-2; j_gene: TRBJ1-1; CDR3aa: CASSQVEDSGAFF
len: 13; v_gene: TRBV12-5; j_gene: TRBJ1-5; CDR3aa: CASGLGQNQPQHF
len: 13; v_gene: TRBV29-1; j_gene: TRBJ1-2; CDR3aa: CSVATGHRYGYTF
len: 15; v_gene: TRBV3-1/TRBV3-2; j_gene: TRBJ2-3; CDR3aa: CASSQDPGGTDTQYF
len: 13; v_gene: TRBV29-1; j_gene: TRBJ1-2; CDR3aa: CSAGTGRDYGYTF
len: 15; v_gene: TRBV30; j_gene: TRBJ1-1; CDR3aa: CAWIPTTNRDTEAFF
len: 16; v_gene: TRBV9; j_gene: TRBJ2-1; CDR3aa: CASSKRQQGSYNEQFF
len: 18; v_gene: TRBV3-1/TRBV3-2; j_gene: TRBJ2-4; CDR3aa: CASSQDYPGGIAKNIQYF
len: 13; v_gene: TRBV7-9; j_gene: TRBJ2-7; CDR3aa: CASSLARAYEQYF
len: 14; v_gene: TRBV6-5; j_gene: TRBJ1-6; CDR3aa: CASHPGTGLTPLHF
len: 15; v_gene: TRBV11-2; j_gene: TRBJ1-1; CDR3aa: CASSRRTGLNTEAFF
len: 15; v_gene: TRBV9; j_gene: TRBJ2-1; CDR3aa: CASSAPGLAGLEQFF
len: 14; v_gene: TRBV5-1; j_gene: TRBJ1-5; CDR3aa: CASSLGSSRGPQHF
len: 15; v_gene: TRBV7-9; j_gene: TRBJ2-7; CDR3aa: CASNRGTSETYEQYF
len: 17; v_gene: TRBV2; j_gene: TRBJ2-2; CDR3aa: CASSVVAGNKNTGELFF
len: 13; v_gene: TRBV6-5; j_gene: TRBJ2-7; CDR3aa: CASSRQGAWEQYF
len: 11; v_gene: TRBV2; j_gene: TRBJ2-7; CDR3aa: CASSGAYEQYF
len: 13; v_gene: TRBV6-2/TRBV6-3; j_gene: TRBJ1-1; CDR3aa: CASSKTGVTEAFF
len: 16; v_gene: TRBV5-4; j_gene: TRBJ2-1; CDR3aa: CASSLLGLASYNEQFF
len: 16; v_gene: TRBV5-1; j_gene: TRBJ2-1; CDR3aa: CASSRTGGGSYNEQFF
len: 14; v_gene: TRBV6-4; j_gene: TRBJ2-3; CDR3aa: CASSGGRATDTQYF
len: 14; v_gene: TRBV6-5; j_gene: TRBJ2-2; CDR3aa: CASRLAGGTGELFF
len: 13; v_gene: TRBV18; j_gene: TRBJ1-1; CDR3aa: CASSLTSVGEAFF
len: 16; v_gene: TRBV7-2; j_gene: TRBJ2-1; CDR3aa: CASSPLGLAGYNEQFF
len: 17; v_gene: TRBV5-1; j_gene: TRBJ2-2; CDR3aa: CASSTRDRAANTGELFF
len: 16; v_gene: TRBV9; j_gene: TRBJ2-1; CDR3aa: CASSSGGDYSYNEQFF
len: 13; v_gene: TRBV19; j_gene: TRBJ2-1; CDR3aa: CASSMTGHNEQFF
len: 17; v_gene: TRBV27; j_gene: TRBJ1-5; CDR3aa: CASTIHRDRGPNQPQHF
len: 14; v_gene: TRBV6-4; j_gene: TRBJ2-1; CDR3aa: CASSEGQTYNEQFF
len: 16; v_gene: TRBV6-6; j_gene: TRBJ1-2; CDR3aa: CASSRSGTGSPYGYTF
len: 14; v_gene: TRBV29-1; j_gene: TRBJ1-2; CDR3aa: CSVLRDAGDYGYTF
len: 13; v_gene: TRBV27; j_gene: TRBJ1-1; CDR3aa: CASSLVMNTEAFF
len: 16; v_gene: TRBV14; j_gene: TRBJ2-2; CDR3aa: CASSRRLAGGTGELFF
len: 15; v_gene: TRBV29-1; j_gene: TRBJ2-1; CDR3aa: CSGQGYEGSYNEQFF
len: 16; v_gene: TRBV3-1/TRBV3-2; j_gene: TRBJ1-4; CDR3aa: CASSLGSGISSEKLFF
len: 13; v_gene: TRBV5-1; j_gene: TRBJ2-7; CDR3aa: CASIAAVTGEQYF
len: 18; v_gene: TRBV29-1; j_gene: TRBJ1-1; CDR3aa: CSVEDFYGDRVLVDEAFF